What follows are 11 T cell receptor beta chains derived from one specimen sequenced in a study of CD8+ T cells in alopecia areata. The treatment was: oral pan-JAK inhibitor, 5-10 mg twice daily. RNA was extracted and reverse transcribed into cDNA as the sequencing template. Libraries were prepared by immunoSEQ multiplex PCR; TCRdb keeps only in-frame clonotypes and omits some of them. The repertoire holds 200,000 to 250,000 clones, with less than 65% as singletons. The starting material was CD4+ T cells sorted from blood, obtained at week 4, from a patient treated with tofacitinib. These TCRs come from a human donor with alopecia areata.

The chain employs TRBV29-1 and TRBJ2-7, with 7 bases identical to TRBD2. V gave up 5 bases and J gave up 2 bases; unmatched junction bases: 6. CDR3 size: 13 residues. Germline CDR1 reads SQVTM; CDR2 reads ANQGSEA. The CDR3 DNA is TGCAGCGTTAGAATTGCGGGGGCCTACGAGCAGTACTTC. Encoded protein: CSVRIAGAYEQYF.

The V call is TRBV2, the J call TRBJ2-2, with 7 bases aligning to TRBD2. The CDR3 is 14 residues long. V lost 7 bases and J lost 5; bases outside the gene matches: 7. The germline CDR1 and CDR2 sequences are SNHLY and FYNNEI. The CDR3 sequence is CASNGGIGTGELFF. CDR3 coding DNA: TGTGCCAGCAACGGGGGGATAGGGACCGGGGAGCTGTTTTTT.

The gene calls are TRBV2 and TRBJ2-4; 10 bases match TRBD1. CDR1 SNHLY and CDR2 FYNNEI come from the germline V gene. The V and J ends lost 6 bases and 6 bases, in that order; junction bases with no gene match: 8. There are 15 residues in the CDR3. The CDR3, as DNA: TGTGCCAGCAGCGCGGGACAGGGGTTGGCAAACATTCAGTACTTC. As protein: CASSAGQGLANIQYF.

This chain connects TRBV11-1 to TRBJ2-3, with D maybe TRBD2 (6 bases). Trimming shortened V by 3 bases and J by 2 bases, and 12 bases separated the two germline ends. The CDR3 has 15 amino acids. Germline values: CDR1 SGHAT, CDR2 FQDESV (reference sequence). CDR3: CASSFGGANTDTQYF. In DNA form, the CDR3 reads TGTGCCAGCAGCTTCGGCGGGGCCAACACAGATACGCAGTATTTT.

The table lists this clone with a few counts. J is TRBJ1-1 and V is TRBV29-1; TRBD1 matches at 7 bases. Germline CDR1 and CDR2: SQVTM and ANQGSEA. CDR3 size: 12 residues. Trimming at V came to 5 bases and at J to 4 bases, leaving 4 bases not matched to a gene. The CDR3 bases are TGCAGCGTTTCGACAGGGTCCACTGAAGCTTTCTTT. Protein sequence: CSVSTGSTEAFF. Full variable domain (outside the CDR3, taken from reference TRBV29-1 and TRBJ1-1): SAVISQKPSRDICQRGTSLTIQCQVDSQVTMMFWYRQQPGQSLTLIATANQGSEATYESGFVIDKFPISRPNLTFSTLTVSNMSPEDSSIYLCSVSTGSTEAFFGQGTRLTVV.

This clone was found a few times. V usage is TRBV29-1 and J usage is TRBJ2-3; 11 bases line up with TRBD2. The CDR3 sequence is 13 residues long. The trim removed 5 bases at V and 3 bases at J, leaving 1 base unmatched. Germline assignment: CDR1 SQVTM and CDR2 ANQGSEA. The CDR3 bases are TGCAGCGTTCTAGCGGGGGGTACAGATACGCAGTATTTT. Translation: CSVLAGGTDTQYF.

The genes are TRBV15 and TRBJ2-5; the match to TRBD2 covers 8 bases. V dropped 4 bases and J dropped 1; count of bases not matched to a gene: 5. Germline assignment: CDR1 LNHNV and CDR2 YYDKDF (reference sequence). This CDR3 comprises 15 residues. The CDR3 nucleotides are TGTGCCACCAGCACTTTAGCGGGGAGCCAAGAGACCCAGTACTTC. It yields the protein CATSTLAGSQETQYF.

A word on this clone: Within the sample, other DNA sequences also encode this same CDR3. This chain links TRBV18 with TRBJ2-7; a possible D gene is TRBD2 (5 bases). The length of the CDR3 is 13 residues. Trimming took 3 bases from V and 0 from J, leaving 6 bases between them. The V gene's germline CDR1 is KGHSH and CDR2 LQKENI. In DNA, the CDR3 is TGTGCCAGCTCACCGGGAGCCTCCTACGAGCAGTACTTC. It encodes CASSPGASYEQYF.

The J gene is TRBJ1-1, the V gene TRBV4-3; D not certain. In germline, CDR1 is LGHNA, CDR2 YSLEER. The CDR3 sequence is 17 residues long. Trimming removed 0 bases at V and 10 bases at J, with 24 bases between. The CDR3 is CASSQDEPLLLVRVAFF. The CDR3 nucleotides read TGCGCCAGCAGCCAAGACGAGCCACTACTACTAGTTCGTGTAGCTTTCTTT.

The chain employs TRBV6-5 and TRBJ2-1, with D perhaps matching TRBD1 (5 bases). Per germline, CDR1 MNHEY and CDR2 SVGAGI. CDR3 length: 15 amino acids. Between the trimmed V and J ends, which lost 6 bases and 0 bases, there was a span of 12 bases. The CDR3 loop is CASRETDSSYNEQFF. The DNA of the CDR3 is TGTGCCAGCAGAGAGACAGATAGCTCCTACAATGAGCAGTTCTTC.

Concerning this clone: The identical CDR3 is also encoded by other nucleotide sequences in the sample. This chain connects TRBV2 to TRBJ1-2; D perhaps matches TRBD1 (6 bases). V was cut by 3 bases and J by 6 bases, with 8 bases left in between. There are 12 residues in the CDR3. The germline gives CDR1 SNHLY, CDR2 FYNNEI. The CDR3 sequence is CASSDRGHGYTF. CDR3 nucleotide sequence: TGTGCCAGCAGTGACAGGGGTCATGGCTACACCTTC.